This T cell receptor beta chain is drawn from a study of T-cell memory formation after mild COVID-19. Looking at the study overall: Largely donor-specific TCR clusters were found. Study observations and caveats: CD4+ clones that contracted lay mainly in CM and EM; CD8+ ones lay in EMRA. A balance of CD4 and CD8 characterized clones contracting day 15 to 85, whereas later expanders leaned CD4+.

UMIs and sample barcodes were carried by the TCR alpha and TCR beta cDNA libraries that 5'RACE produced using constant-segment primers. Each CDR3 protein is one row after TCRdb ran MiXCR on the 5' RACE reads. The sample records 200,000 to 300,000 distinct CDR3 sequences, 9.4% being singletons. About this clonotype itself: No antigen is known for it. One end of the junction varies from germline; a read error may be responsible.

What was sequenced was PBMCs or a T cell subset sorted from them (not recorded which). This receptor was taken from a man aged 18 to 29 who had mild COVID-19 (a few samples of this study predate the infection). Cell type and time point are not known.

In DNA, the CDR3 is TGTGCTAGCAGCTTAGGGTCACTTCGGACCGGGGAGCTGTTTTTT. This codes for CASSLGSLRTGELFF. The chain joins TRBV7-7 to TRBJ2-2; no definite D call. The CDR3 spans 15 residues. CDR1 and CDR2 (germline): SSHAT, FNYEAQ (reference sequence). The whole variable domain, filled in from reference TRBV7-7 and TRBJ2-2, reads GAGVSQSPRYKVTKRGQDVTLRCDPISSHATLYWYQQALGQGPEFLTYFNYEAQPDKSGLPSDRFSAERPEGSISTLTIQRTEQRDSAMYRCASSLGSLRTGELFFGEGSRLTVL.